Only a few counts were recorded for the clone carrying this T cell receptor beta chain. This entry belongs to a study of CD8 T cells in ankylosing spondylitis. Germline lookup yields CDR1 SQVTM and CDR2 ANQGSEA. The CDR3 consists of 13 residues. V trimming: 4 bases; J trimming: 2 bases; junction bases outside the gene matches: 4. A quantitative 5'-RACE method, one with molecular barcodes, was used to make TCR beta libraries. In TCRdb, the 5' RACE reads were re-called with MiXCR into one record per CDR3 protein. This table has 150,000 or so distinct CDR3 sequences, approximately 9% appearing once. This rearrangement joins TRBV29-1 to TRBJ2-7, with 8 bases lining up with TRBD1. The sample comprised blood, either unsorted or a sorted T cell fraction (not recorded which). The receptor's source is a female donor with ankylosing spondylitis or in good health (not recorded which). In DNA, the CDR3 is TGCAGCGTTGTGAGACAGGGGACCTACGAGCAGTACTTC. This gives the protein CSVVRQGTYEQYF.